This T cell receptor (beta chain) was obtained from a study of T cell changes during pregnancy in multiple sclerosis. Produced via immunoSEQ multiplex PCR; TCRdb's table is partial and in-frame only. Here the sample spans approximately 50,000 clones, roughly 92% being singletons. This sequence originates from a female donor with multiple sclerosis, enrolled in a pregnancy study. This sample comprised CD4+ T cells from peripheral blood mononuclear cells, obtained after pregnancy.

The CDR3 here is CASPSPYNEQFF. The CDR3 region has the DNA TGTGCCAGCCCTAGTCCCTACAATGAGCAGTTCTTC. The rearrangement uses TRBV28 and TRBJ2-1; D remains ambiguous. The V and J ends lost 8 bases and 2 bases respectively, with 7 bases between them. The germline V gene has CDR1 MDHEN and CDR2 SYDVKM. The CDR3 totals 12 residues.